The rows below give T cell receptor beta chains drawn from one sample of a study of cytomegalovirus exposure and HLA in healthy donors. The data were produced by immunoSEQ multiplex PCR, yet TCRdb's version contains in-frame clones alone and is incomplete. The table shows some 200,000 clones, with roughly 70% occurring only once. The sample consisted of PBMCs. These receptor sequences come from a man aged 35-49 years in good health and CMV-seropositive. CDR3s include the opening cysteine and the closing phenylalanine or tryptophan. The D gene is left open where the match is weak. Clone size is stated in some rows and not others, as once, few, many or a class when expanded.

d_call clone_size j_call v_call cdr3_aa cdr3_nt
. once TRBJ1-1 TRBV6-5 CASSYVGQGRNTEAFF TGTGCCAGCAGTTACGTAGGCCAGGGAAGAAACACTGAAGCTTTCTTT
. few TRBJ1-1 TRBV19 CASSIDLTEAFF TGTGCCAGTAGTATAGATCTGACTGAAGCTTTCTTT
. . TRBJ2-5 TRBV28 CASSLVGGAGETQYF TGTGCCAGCAGTTTAGTCGGTGGGGCAGGGGAGACCCAGTACTTC
TRBD1 . TRBJ1-2 TRBV5-6 CASSGTGFANYGYTF TGTGCCAGCTCCGGGACAGGATTTGCTAACTATGGCTACACCTTC
. . TRBJ1-5 TRBV18 CASSSGNSNQPQHF TGTGCCAGCTCCAGTGGTAATAGCAATCAGCCCCAGCATTTT
TRBD1 few TRBJ1-1 TRBV7-9 CASILQGAGTEAFF TGTGCCAGCATCCTTCAGGGGGCAGGTACTGAAGCTTTCTTT
. once TRBJ1-5 TRBV6-1 CASSEAHRWQHF TGTGCCAGCAGTGAAGCTCATCGGTGGCAGCATTTT
. few TRBJ1-4 TRBV7-9 CASSFGLGEEKLFF TGTGCCAGCAGCTTCGGGTTGGGTGAGGAAAAACTGTTTTTT
. . TRBJ2-5 TRBV7-9 CASSPRKQETQYF TGTGCCAGCAGCCCGCGGAAACAAGAGACCCAGTACTTC
. . TRBJ2-7 TRBV7-9 CASSLMGTEQYF TGTGCCAGCAGCTTAATGGGGACTGAGCAGTACTTC
. . TRBJ2-2 TRBV5-1 CASSPQGPAGELFF TGCGCCAGCAGCCCGCAGGGGCCCGCCGGGGAGCTGTTTTTT
. . TRBJ1-5 TRBV7-9 CSSSAGKPQQPQHF TGTTCCAGCAGCGCGGGAAAGCCCCAGCAGCCCCAGCATTTT
TRBD1 . TRBJ2-1 TRBV27 CASSLWGQGLYNEQFF TGTGCCAGCAGTTTATGGGGACAGGGTCTATACAATGAGCAGTTCTTC
. . TRBJ2-2 TRBV25-1 CASSELLGPNTGELFF TGTGCCAGCAGTGAATTATTGGGGCCGAACACCGGGGAGCTGTTTTTT
. . TRBJ2-3 TRBV27 CASTALGTDTQYF TGTGCCAGCACGGCCCTAGGCACAGATACGCAGTATTTT
. . TRBJ1-2 TRBV6-6 CASSYQPKNSNYGYTF TGTGCCAGCAGTTACCAACCTAAGAATTCTAACTATGGCTACACCTTC
. once TRBJ2-1 TRBV5-6 CASSLSRVGVREQFF TGTGCCAGCAGCTTGTCTCGGGTGGGAGTGAGGGAGCAGTTCTTC
. . TRBJ1-5 TRBV18 CASSADGHYSNQPQHF TGTGCCAGCTCAGCGGATGGACACTATAGCAATCAGCCCCAGCATTTT
TRBD1 few TRBJ1-1 TRBV5-1 CASSWVTGMNTEAFF TGCGCCAGCAGCTGGGTGACAGGGATGAACACTGAAGCTTTCTTT
TRBD1 few TRBJ1-1 TRBV5-1 CASSLGGRTGNTEAFF TGCGCCAGCAGCTTGGGAGGACGGACAGGAAACACTGAAGCTTTCTTT
. . TRBJ2-7 TRBV15 CATSRDFGVSYEQYF TGTGCCACCAGCAGAGACTTCGGGGTTTCCTACGAGCAGTACTTC
. . TRBJ1-1 TRBV15 CATSSELWGGTEAFF TGTGCCACCAGCAGTGAGCTTTGGGGGGGCACTGAAGCTTTCTTT
TRBD2 . TRBJ2-3 TRBV27 CASPGRPRGGEEDTQYF TGTGCCAGCCCCGGGAGGCCCCGCGGGGGGGAGGAGGATACGCAGTATTTT
. . TRBJ1-4 TRBV15 CATSPTAWRGKLFF TGTGCCACCAGCCCGACCGCCTGGAGGGGAAAACTGTTTTTT
. . TRBJ2-3 TRBV11-2 CASSLGTGWVDTQYF TGTGCCAGCAGCTTAGGCACAGGGTGGGTGGATACGCAGTATTTT
TRBD1 . TRBJ1-1 TRBV5-1 CASSLSMGQGAEAFF TGCGCCAGCAGCTTGTCGATGGGACAGGGGGCAGAAGCTTTCTTT
TRBD2 . TRBJ2-3 TRBV6-5 CASSRRGGHDTQYF TGTGCCAGCAGTCGGCGGGGGGGCCATGATACGCAGTATTTT
. . TRBJ2-7 TRBV29-1 CSVREPPSYEQYF TGCAGCGTTAGGGAGCCCCCGTCGTACGAGCAGTACTTC
. . TRBJ1-3 TRBV7-2 CASSPSTSGNTIYF TGTGCCAGCAGCCCCTCCACATCTGGAAACACCATATATTTT
TRBD2 . TRBJ2-2 TRBV5-4 CASSFITSENTGELFF TGTGCCAGCAGCTTCATAACTAGCGAAAACACCGGGGAGCTGTTTTTT
TRBD1 . TRBJ2-3 TRBV5-6 CASSHWIQGSTDTQYF TGTGCCAGCAGCCACTGGATACAGGGGAGCACAGATACGCAGTATTTT
TRBD1 . TRBJ1-3 TRBV6-1 CASSEAGTGRNTIYF TGTGCCAGCAGTGAAGCGGGGACAGGCAGAAACACCATATATTTT